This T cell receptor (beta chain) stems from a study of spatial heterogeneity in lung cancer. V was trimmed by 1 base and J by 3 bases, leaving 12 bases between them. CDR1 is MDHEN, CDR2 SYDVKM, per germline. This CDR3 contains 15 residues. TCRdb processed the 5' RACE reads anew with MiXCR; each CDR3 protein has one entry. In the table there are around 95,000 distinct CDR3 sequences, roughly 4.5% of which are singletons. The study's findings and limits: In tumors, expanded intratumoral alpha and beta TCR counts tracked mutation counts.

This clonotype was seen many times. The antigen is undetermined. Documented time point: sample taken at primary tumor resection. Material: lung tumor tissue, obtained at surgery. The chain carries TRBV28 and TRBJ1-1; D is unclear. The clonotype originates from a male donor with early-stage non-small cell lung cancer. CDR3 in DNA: TGTGCCAGCAGTTTATCAGCCCCCATGGACACTGAAGCTTTCTTT. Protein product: CASSLSAPMDTEAFF.